The present T cell receptor beta chain was sequenced within a study of long-term antiretroviral therapy in people with HIV. Study-level results: Comparison with controls showed narrower CDR3 length ranges in HIV repertoires. Nothing was known about ART adherence, viral resistance or changes in therapy.

Assay version v3.0 of immunoSEQ was used, and it was run at survey level. This table comes from immunoSEQ multiplex PCR, and its TCRdb copy is limited to in-frame clones, with some not included. The sample contains 25,000 or so clones, about 82% of which appear only once. The CDR3 has 12 residues. Germline V gives CDR1 SGHKS, CDR2 YYEKEE (reference sequence). At minimum, one pre-ART and two post-ART PBMC samples were obtained from each donor. Details on this clone: Its antigen is unknown. The junction departs from germline at one end; a sequencing error may be responsible.

The V and J genes are TRBV5-5 and TRBJ2-7; D unresolved. Here the sequenced sample was unsorted PBMCs, taken 0.8 years before starting antiretroviral therapy. The clonotype originates from a man between 18 and 35 years old with HIV. This CDR3 is CASSEGYYKQYF. CDR3 in DNA: TGTGCCAGCAGCGAAGGGTACTACAAGCAGTACTTC.